This T cell receptor (beta chain) was recovered during a study of radiotherapy plus CTLA-4 blockade in lung cancer. Study as a whole: Objective responses were seen in 18% of patients, disease control in roughly 30%.

Using immunoSEQ multiplex PCR, the repertoire was profiled, and TCRdb retains in-frame clones only, with some absent. The data hold about 97,000 clones, with 65% to 80% observed a single time. Remarks on this clone: As yet, its antigen is unknown.

Focal radiation was given together with CTLA-4 blockade (ipilimumab) to patients with chemo-refractory metastatic non-small-cell lung cancer. Study outcomes and limitations: Early clonal dynamics of blood T cells, together with interferon-beta, were reported as the best response predictor. The study found tumor-derived TCR clones expanded in blood after radiotherapy plus ipilimumab.

This sample comprised peripheral blood, obtained from a patient treated with radiotherapy plus ipilimumab. The TCR sequence derives from a human donor with non-small cell lung cancer who had a partial response to radiotherapy plus ipilimumab. Some clones in this sample may be carry-over from other donors' samples.

The CDR3 DNA sequence: TGTGCCACCCTACTTAGTGGGCAGACATACAATCAGCCCCAGCATTTT. The encoded protein is CATLLSGQTYNQPQHF. The chain links TRBV28 to TRBJ1-5; D call uncertain. Trimming stripped 10 bases from V and 3 bases from J, with 22 bases between. The V gene's germline CDR1 is MDHEN and CDR2 SYDVKM. CDR3 length: 16 residues. The full variable domain, rest sourced from reference TRBV28 and TRBJ1-5, is DVKVTQSSRYLVKRTGEKVFLECVQDMDHENMFWYRQDPGLGLRLIYFSYDVKMKEKGDIPEGYSVSREKKERFSLILESASTNQTSMYLCATLLSGQTYNQPQHFGDGTRLSIL.